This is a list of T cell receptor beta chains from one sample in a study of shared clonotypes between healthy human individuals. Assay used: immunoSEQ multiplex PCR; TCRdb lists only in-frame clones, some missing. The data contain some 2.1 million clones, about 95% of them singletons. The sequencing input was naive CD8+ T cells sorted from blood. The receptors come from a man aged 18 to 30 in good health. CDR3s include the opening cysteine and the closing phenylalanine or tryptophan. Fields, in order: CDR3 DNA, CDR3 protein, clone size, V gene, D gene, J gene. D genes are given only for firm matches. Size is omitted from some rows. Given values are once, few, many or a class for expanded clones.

CDR3 DNA: TGTGCTAGTGGTTTGGGACTAGCGGGACATAGTAGGGAGACCCAGTACTTC
CDR3 protein: CASGLGLAGHSRETQYF
clone size: once
V gene: TRBV12-5
D gene: TRBD2
J gene: TRBJ2-5

CDR3 DNA: TGTGCCAGCAGCTTACGGACAGATGGCTATGGCTACACCTTC
CDR3 protein: CASSLRTDGYGYTF
clone size: .
V gene: TRBV7-2
D gene: .
J gene: TRBJ1-2

CDR3 DNA: TGTGCCAGCAGACTGCGTACCACAGATACGCAGTATTTT
CDR3 protein: CASRLRTTDTQYF
clone size: .
V gene: TRBV7-8
D gene: .
J gene: TRBJ2-3

CDR3 DNA: TGTGCCAGCAGTTTCAGGCTGAACACCGGGGAGCTGTTTTTT
CDR3 protein: CASSFRLNTGELFF
clone size: .
V gene: TRBV28
D gene: .
J gene: TRBJ2-2

CDR3 DNA: TGTGCCAGCAGTTTCCAGAGGGGCGAGCAGTACTTC
CDR3 protein: CASSFQRGEQYF
clone size: .
V gene: TRBV28
D gene: .
J gene: TRBJ2-7

CDR3 DNA: TGCGCCAGCAGTGACGGGGTCTACGAGCAGTACTTC
CDR3 protein: CASSDGVYEQYF
clone size: .
V gene: TRBV10-2
D gene: .
J gene: TRBJ2-7

CDR3 DNA: TGTGCCAGCAGCTTGGGTTTCGTGACAGGCTACGAGCAGTACTTC
CDR3 protein: CASSLGFVTGYEQYF
clone size: .
V gene: TRBV7-9
D gene: .
J gene: TRBJ2-7

CDR3 DNA: TGTGCCAGCAGCGCTGTAGCGGGGGGGCACACCTCCACAGATACGCAGTATTTT
CDR3 protein: CASSAVAGGHTSTDTQYF
clone size: once
V gene: TRBV9
D gene: TRBD2
J gene: TRBJ2-3

CDR3 DNA: TGTGCCAGCAGTTACTCGTCTCAGGGGTACCAAGAGACCCAGTACTTC
CDR3 protein: CASSYSSQGYQETQYF
clone size: .
V gene: TRBV6-5
D gene: .
J gene: TRBJ2-5

CDR3 DNA: TGTGCCAGCAGTGGATGGGGACAGAGGTACGCCTACGAGCAGTACTTC
CDR3 protein: CASSGWGQRYAYEQYF
clone size: .
V gene: TRBV6-1
D gene: TRBD1
J gene: TRBJ2-7